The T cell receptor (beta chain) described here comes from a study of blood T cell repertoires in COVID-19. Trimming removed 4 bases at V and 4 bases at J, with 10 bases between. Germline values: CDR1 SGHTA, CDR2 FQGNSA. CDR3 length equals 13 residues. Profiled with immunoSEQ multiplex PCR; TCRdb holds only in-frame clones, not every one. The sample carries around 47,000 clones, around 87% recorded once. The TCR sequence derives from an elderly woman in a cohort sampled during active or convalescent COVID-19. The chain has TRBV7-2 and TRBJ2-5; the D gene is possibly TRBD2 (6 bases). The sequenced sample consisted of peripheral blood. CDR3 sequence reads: CASSSLATETQYF. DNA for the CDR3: TGTGCCAGCAGCTCCCTAGCGACAGAGACCCAGTACTTC.